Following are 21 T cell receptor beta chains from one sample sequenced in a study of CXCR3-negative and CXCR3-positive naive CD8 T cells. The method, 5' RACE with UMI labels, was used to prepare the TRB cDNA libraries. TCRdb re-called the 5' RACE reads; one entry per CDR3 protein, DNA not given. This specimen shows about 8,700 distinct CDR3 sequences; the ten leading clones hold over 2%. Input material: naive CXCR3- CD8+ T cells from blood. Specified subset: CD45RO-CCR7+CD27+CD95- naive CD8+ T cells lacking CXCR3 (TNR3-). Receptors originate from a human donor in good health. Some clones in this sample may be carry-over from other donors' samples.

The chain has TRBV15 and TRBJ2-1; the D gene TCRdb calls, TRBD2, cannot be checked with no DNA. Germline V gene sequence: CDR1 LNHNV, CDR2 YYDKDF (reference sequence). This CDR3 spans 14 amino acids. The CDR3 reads CATSGRGNSNEQFF.

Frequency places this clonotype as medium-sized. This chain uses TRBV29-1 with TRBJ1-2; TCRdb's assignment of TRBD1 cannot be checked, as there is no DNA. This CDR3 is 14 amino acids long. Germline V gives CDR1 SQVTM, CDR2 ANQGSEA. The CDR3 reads CSVEDPWTGVGYTF.

CDR3 sequence reads: CASSDGSGANVLTF. The rearrangement uses TRBV19 and TRBJ2-6. Looked up from germline, CDR1 is LNHDA and CDR2 is SQIVND (reference sequence). This CDR3 has 14 amino acids.

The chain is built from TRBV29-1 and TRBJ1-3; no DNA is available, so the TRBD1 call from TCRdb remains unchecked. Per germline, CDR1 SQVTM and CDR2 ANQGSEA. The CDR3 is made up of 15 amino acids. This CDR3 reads CSVEDEGAAGNTIYF.

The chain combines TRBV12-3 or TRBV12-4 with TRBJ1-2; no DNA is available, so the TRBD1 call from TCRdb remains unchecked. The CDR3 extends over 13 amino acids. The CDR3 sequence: CSSSRGKGYGYTF.

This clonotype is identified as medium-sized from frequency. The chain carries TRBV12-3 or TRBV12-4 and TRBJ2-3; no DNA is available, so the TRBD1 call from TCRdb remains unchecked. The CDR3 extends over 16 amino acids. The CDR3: CASSNSGAIFTDTQYF.

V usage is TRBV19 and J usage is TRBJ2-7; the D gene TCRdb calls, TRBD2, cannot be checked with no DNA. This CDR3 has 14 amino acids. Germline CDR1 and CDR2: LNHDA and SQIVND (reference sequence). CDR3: CASTSTGTSYEQYF.

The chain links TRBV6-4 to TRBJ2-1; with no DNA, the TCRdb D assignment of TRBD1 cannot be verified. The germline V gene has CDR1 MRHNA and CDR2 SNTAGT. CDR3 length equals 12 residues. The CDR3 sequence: CASSGTGDEQFF.

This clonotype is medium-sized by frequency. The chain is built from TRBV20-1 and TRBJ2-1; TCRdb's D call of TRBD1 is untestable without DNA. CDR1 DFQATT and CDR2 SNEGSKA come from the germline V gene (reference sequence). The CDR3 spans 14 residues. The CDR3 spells CSALGQVIVNEQFF.

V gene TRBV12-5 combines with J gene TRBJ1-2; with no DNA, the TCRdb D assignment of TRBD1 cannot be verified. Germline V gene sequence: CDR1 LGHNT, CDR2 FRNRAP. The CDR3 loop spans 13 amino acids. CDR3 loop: CASGLVDSYGYTF.

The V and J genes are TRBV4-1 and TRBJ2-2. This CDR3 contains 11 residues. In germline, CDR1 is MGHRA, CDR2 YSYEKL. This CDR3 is CASSYTGELFF.

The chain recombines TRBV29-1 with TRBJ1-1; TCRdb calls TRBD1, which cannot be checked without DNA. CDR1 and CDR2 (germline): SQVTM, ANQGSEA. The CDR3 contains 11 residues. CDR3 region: CSVLRGTEAFF.

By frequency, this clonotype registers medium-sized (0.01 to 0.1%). CDR3 loop: CASSQEWPGGDEQYF. The V and J genes are TRBV4-1 and TRBJ2-7. This CDR3 is 15 amino acids long. Germline loops: CDR1 MGHRA, CDR2 YSYEKL.

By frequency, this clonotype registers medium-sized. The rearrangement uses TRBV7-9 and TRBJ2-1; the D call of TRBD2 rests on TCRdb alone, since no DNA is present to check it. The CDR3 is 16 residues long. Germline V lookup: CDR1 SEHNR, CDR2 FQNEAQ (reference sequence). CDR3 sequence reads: CASSPTLPGSYNEQFF.

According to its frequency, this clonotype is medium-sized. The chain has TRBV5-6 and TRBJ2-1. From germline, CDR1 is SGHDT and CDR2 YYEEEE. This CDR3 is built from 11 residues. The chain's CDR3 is CASSLGNEQFF.

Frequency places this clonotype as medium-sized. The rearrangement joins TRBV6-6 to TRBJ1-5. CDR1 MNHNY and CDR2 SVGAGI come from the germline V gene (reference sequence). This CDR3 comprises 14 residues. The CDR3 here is CASSQGRQNQPQHF.

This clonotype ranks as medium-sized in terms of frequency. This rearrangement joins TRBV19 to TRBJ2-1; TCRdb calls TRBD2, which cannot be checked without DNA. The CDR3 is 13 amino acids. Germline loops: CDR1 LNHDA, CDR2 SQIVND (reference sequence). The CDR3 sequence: CASSTGLPNEQFF.

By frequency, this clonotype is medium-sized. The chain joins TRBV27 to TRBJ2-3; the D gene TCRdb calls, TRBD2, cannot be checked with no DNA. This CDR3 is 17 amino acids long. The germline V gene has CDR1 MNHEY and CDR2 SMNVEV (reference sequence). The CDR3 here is CASSLFGTSGSTDTQYF.

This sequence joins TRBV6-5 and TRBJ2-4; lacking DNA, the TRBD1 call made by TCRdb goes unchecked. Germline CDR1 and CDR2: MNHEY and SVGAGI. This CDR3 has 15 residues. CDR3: CASSYSPTRENIQYF.

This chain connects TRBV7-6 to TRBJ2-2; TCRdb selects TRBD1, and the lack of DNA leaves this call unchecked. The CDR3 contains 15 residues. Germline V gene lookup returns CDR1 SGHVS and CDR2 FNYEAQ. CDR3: CASSHNRASTGELFF. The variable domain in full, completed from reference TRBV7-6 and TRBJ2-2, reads GAGVSQSPRYKVTKRGQDVALRCDPISGHVSLYWYRQALGQGPEFLTYFNYEAQQDKSGLPNDRFSAERPEGSISTLTIQRTEQRDSAMYRCASSHNRASTGELFFGEGSRLTVL.

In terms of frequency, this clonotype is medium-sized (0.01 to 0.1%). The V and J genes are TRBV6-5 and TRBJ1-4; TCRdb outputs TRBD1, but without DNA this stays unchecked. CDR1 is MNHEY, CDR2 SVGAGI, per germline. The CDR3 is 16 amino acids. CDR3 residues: CASSQGSTATNEKLFF.